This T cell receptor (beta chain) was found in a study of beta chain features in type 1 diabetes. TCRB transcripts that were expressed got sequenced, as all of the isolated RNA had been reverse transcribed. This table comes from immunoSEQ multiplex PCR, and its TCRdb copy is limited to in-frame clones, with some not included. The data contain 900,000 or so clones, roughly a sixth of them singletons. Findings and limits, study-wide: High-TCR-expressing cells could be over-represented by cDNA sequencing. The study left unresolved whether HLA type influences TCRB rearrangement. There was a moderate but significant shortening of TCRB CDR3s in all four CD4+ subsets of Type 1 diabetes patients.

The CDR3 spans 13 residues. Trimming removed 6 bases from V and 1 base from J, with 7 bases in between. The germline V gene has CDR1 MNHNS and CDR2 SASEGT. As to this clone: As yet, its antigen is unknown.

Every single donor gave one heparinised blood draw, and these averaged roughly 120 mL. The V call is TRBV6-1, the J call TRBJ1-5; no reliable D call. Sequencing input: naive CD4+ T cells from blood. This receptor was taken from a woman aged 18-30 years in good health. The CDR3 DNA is TGTGCCAGCAGGCTCGGCAGCAATCAGCCCCAGCATTTT. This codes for CASRLGSNQPQHF.